This entry features one T cell receptor (beta chain) sequence. No cognate antigen has been identified for it. Qualities for individual bases were not recorded, and no much larger clone is one base off. Reading from cysteine to phenylalanine, the CDR3 counts 14 amino acids. Left in the record is the CDR3 DNA by itself, 42 bases read in frame from the first base. V is cut by 6 bases and J by 4 bases, and the space between the germline ends is 13 bases. Looking up the germline V gene (reference sequence) yields CDR1 LNHDA and CDR2 SQIVND. Donors were healthy HIV-negative adults with no recently reported acute infections or vaccinations. Only Caucasian adults living in Nashville, Tennessee, USA were represented among the donors. CD4+ T cells were enriched through magnetic negative selection, after which naive cells were positively selected on CD45RA and the remaining negative fraction served as the memory subset. Blood was obtained by leukapheresis, after which PBMCs were separated by Ficoll-Histopaque density gradient centrifugation and cryopreserved in liquid nitrogen vapor phase. Analytical flow cytometry was used to check the purity and quantity of every magnetically sorted T cell population. Genomic DNA was isolated from every sorted fraction and measured by UV absorbance on a Nanodrop 2000c.

Using the deep immunoSEQ assay, TCR CDR3 regions were amplified from genomic DNA by multiplex PCR. Genomic DNA extracted from each cell subset was distributed evenly over all wells of several immunoSEQ 96-well plates, and each plate served as one replicate. For sorted subsets, roughly 200 ng genomic DNA, equal to approximately 30,000 T cell genomes, was loaded into each replicate PCR. Purified libraries were measured with a Qubit 3.0 fluorometer, size-checked on a Bioanalyzer 2100, and measured again with the KAPA Library Quantification kit. Every immunoSEQ 96-well plate was sequenced on a separate single-read 150-cycle Illumina NextSeq 550 flow cell. In the original analysis: Because the immunoSEQ output held only junctional sequences and lacked quality scores, the filtering could not match the filtering applied to full-length reads. Sequences were annotated with PyIR, a Python wrapper for IgBLAST v1.9, and V/J genes and CDR3 were assigned using IMGT germline references. Reads with weak V/J assignments (E-value above 1e-6), missing CDR3, stop codons, out-of-frame junctions, or ambiguous translated residues were removed. V3J clonotypes were defined by identical inferred V gene, J gene, and CDR3 amino acid sequence. Percentage overlap between repertoires was computed as shared unique clonotypes divided by the size of the smaller repertoire. Three approaches were used to assess repertoire richness: RTK rarefaction, the Chao1 estimator, and Recon v2.1 estimates of unobserved clonotypes. OLGA was used to compute generation probabilities for all TCRbeta clonotypes that the gDNA method yielded from a handful of donors. Not all clones reach the TCRdb copy of this immuneACCESS table, which keeps in-frame sequences only. Checked studies attribute under half of the gap to unresolved V genes and leave the rest unexplained. The DNA gave D and trimming, while V, J and clone size come from that table. The sample table lists roughly 1,000,000 clones, about 80% of them with a count of one. Under 0.65% of the sample goes to the ten largest clones.

These data are taken from a study of shared clonotypes between healthy human individuals (TCRdb year 2020). Background for the entire study: The cohort comprised two women and a few men aged 18 to 49 years. Per donor, three plates each were used for CD4 naive and CD4 memory, two for CD8 naive, and one for CD8 memory. To increase sequencing depth and limit assay-specific biases, different laboratories used diverse techniques to prepare libraries and sequence TCR repertoires. Each donor's leukapheresis produced roughly between roughly 0.85 and 10 billion PBMCs. Blood TCR repertoires of several healthy adults were deeply sequenced to estimate repertoire size and the extent of clonotype sharing between individuals. Here is what the overall study found, with its caveats: The small number of donors limited the genetic and exposure-history diversity represented. Approximately 4.8% of naive CD4, roughly 3.6% of naive CD8, roughly 2.4% of memory CD4, and about 0.4% of memory CD8 clonotypes were shared across several donors. Higher generation probabilities were observed for clonotypes shared by all four sorted-subset donors than for non-shared clonotypes. Incomplete sequencing was indicated by rarefaction of sorted-subset datasets, despite the large sequencing depth. Sampling was limited to blood, and TCR repertoires in tissue likely differ from TCR repertoires in blood. Based on pairwise subsampling, the degree of clonotype sharing among donors was expected to be affected by sequencing depth. Naive subsets generally had larger estimated clonotype richness than memory subsets.

Recombination joined TRBV19 with TRBJ1-5, with the D gene not clear enough to name. This TCR derives from a young man in good health. Some clones in this sample may be carry-over from other donors' samples. The sample comprised memory CD4+ T cells from PBMCs. Explained via the paper, the cell subset or site label denotes: CD45RA-negative fraction. The CDR3: CASRDGPPNQPQHF. The sequenced DNA is TGTGCCAGTAGGGACGGGCCACCTAATCAGCCCCAGCATTTT.